Sequencing of this TCR beta chain was carried out in a study of early T cells in non-severe SARS-CoV-2 infection (dated by TCRdb to about 2021). Broadly, across the study: TCR sequencing used bulk RNA from unsorted whole blood, so alpha and beta chains could not be paired. Summary of the overall study and its limitations: VDJdb matching was skewed toward anti-spike CD8 responses and likely underestimated virus-specific expansions by missing private and CD4 specificities.

A case-control design nested within a healthcare worker cohort in London, UK, was used, with weekly nasopharyngeal swab PCR tests and blood sampling performed. Healthcare workers were enrolled in the week of the UK lockdown, from 23 to 31 March 2020, and were followed every week for up to roughly 16 weeks. The germline V gene (reference sequence) gives CDR1 as SGHKS and CDR2 as YYEKEE. V gives up 1 base and J gives up 2 bases, and the segment between their germline ends measures 12 bases. Inclusive of the bounding cysteine and phenylalanine, the CDR3 is 15 residues long. Only the CDR3 region is kept as DNA, spanning 45 bases read in frame from base 1. This clonotype was detected ten times or more. The antigen this receptor binds is unknown. No much larger clonotype is one base removed from it; base qualities were not supplied. The library was produced with 5' RACE. The instrument given in TCRdb is NextSeq 500. To correct for sequencing error and PCR bias, the TCR library protocol tagged individual cDNA molecules with unique molecular identifiers. Sequencing covered both TCR alpha and beta chains, and within each sample the abundances of alpha and beta sequences were tightly co-correlated. As for the authors' bioinformatics: Decombinator V4 was used to annotate the V gene, J gene and CDR3 of the TCR sequences. TCRs were defined as expanded if a significant change between any two time points was detected under a Poisson model with p below 0.0001. TCR abundances were normalised to the total number of TCRs sequenced per sample and were expressed as counts per million. TRAV1-2 paired with TRAJ12, TRAJ20 or TRAJ33 defined MAIT TCRs, while TRAV10 paired with TRAJ18 defined iNKT TCRs. A search of VDJdb, accessed on 1 November 2021, was run for TCRs annotated to CMV, EBV and SARS-CoV-2, with TCRs annotated for multiple antigens excluded. In TCRdb, the public reads were trimmed at Q25 with fastp and aligned with MiXCR, with productive beta chains retained. CDR3 protein sequences are deduplicated, and each keeps its most common genes and DNA. In this record, the V and J calls reflect TCRdb's handling and not the investigators' own analysis. Within this sample are tens of thousands of distinct CDR3 sequences, with approximately 9.1% of them counted one time only. Around 12% of the sample lies in the top ten.

Recombination joined TRBV5-5 with TRBJ1-2; TRBD1 is a possible D gene, resting on 5 matching bases. The sample consisted of whole blood. This clonotype was obtained from an adult who was a healthcare worker with PCR-confirmed SARS-CoV-2 infection or an uninfected control (not recorded which). CDR3 protein: CASSLKGPLNYGYTF. The nucleotide sequence is given as TGTGCCAGCAGCTTGAAGGGGCCCCTCAACTATGGCTACACCTTC.